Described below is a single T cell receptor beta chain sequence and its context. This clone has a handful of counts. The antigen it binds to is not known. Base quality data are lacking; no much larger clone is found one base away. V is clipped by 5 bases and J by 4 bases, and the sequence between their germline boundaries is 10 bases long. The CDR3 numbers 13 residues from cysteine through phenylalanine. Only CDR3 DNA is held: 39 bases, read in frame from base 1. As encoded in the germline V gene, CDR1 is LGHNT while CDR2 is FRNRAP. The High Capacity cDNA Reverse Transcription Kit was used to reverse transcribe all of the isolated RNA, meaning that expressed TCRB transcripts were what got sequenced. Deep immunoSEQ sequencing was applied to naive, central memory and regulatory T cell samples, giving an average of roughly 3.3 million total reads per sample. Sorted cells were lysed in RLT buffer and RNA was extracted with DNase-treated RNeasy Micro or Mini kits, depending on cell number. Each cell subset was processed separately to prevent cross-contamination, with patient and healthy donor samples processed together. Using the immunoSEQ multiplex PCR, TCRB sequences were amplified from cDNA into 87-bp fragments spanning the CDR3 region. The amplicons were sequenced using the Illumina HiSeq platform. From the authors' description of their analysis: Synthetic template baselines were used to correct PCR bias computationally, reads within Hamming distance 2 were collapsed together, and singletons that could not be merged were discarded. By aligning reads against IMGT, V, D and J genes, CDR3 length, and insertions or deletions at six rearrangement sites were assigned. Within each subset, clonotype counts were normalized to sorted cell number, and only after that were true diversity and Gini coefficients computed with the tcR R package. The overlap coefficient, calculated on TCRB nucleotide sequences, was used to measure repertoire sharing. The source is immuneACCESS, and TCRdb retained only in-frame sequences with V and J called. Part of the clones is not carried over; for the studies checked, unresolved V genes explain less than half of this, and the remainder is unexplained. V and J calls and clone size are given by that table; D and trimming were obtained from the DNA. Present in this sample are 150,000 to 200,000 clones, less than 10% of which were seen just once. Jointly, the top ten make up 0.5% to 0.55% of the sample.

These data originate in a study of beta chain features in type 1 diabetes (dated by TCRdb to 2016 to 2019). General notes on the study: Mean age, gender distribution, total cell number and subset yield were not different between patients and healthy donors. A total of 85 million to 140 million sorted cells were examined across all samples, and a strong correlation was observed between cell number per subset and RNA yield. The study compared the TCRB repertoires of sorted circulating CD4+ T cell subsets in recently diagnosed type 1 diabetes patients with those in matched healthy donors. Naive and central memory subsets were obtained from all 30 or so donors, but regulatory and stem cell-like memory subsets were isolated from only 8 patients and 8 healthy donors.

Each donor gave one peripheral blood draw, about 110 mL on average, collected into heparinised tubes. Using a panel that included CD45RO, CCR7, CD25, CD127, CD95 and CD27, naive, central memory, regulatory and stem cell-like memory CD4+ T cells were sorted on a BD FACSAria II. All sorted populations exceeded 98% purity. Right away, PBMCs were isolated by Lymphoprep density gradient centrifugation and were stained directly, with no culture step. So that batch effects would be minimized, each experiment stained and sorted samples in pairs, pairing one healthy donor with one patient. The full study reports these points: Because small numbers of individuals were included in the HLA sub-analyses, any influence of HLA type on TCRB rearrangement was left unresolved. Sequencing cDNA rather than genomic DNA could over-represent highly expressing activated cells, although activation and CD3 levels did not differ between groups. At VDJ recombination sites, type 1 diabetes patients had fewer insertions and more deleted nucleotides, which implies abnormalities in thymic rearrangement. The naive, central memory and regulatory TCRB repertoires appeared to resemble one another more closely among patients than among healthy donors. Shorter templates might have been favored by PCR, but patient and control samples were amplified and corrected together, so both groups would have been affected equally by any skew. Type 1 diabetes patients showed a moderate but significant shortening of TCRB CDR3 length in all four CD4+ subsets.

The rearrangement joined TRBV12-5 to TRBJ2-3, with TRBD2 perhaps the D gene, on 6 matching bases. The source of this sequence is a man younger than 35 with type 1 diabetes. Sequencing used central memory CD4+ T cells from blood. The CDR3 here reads CASGPGGADTQYF. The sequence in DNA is TGTGCTAGTGGTCCCGGGGGAGCAGATACGCAGTATTTT.